This T cell receptor beta chain was recovered during a study of OX40 agonist ivuxolimab in advanced cancers. Study information: Clinicians treated patients with ivuxolimab, an agonistic anti-OX40 (CD134) antibody.

V lost 4 bases to trimming and J lost 3 bases; unmatched junction nucleotides: 4. The CDR3 runs 14 residues. In germline, CDR1 is SGDLS, CDR2 YYNGEE. Measured with immunoSEQ multiplex PCR; TCRdb has only the in-frame clones, and not every one. This table holds some 150,000 clones, about nine tenths found once. The chain recombines TRBV9 with TRBJ1-2, with TRBD1 identical over 9 bases. The TCR comes from an adult with an advanced solid tumor such as melanoma, head and neck, liver or kidney cancer. The starting material was CD4+ or CD8+ T cells sorted from blood, obtained in a trial of the OX40 agonist ivuxolimab. The CDR3 sequence: CASSRTGDYYGYTF. For the CDR3, the DNA is TGTGCCAGCAGCCGGACAGGGGACTACTATGGCTACACCTTC.